These 15 T cell receptor beta chains originate from one sample sequenced in a study of response to subunit inactivated influenza vaccine. TCRdb analysed the RT-PCR reads with MiXCR anew, one entry per CDR3 protein. This sample yields over 800,000 distinct CDR3 sequences, of which around 20% are seen a single time; roughly 10% belongs to the top ten. Material: PBMCs from blood, obtained 4 to 6 days after vaccination. These receptor sequences come from a man between 45 and 60 years old who received an inactivated influenza vaccine.

This clonotype was detected only a few times. The chain couples TRBV10-3 to TRBJ2-5; TRBD2 aligns across 8 bases. This CDR3 has 15 residues. Per germline, CDR1 ENHRY and CDR2 SYGVKD. The junction had 6 bases not matched to a gene; V was cut back by 4 bases and J by 2 bases. This CDR3 is CAISATSEEQETQYF. The CDR3, as DNA: TGTGCCATCAGTGCGACTAGCGAGGAACAAGAGACCCAGTACTTC.

This clonotype has only a few counts. The chain joins TRBV19 to TRBJ2-7, with 8 bases fitting TRBD1. Germline assignment: CDR1 LNHDA and CDR2 SQIVND (reference sequence). The CDR3 has 13 residues. With V trimmed by 9 bases and J by 6 bases, 10 bases remained unmatched. The CDR3 DNA is TGTGCCAGCCGAGGGCAGGGGGCTGCCGAGCAGTACTTC. Its translation: CASRGQGAAEQYF.

This clonotype was picked up a small number of times. The CDR3 DNA sequence: TGTGCCAGCAGGCGGACAGAGGACACCGGGGAGCTGTTTTTT. It is translated as CASRRTEDTGELFF. This chain joins TRBV7-9 and TRBJ2-2; D possibly corresponds to TRBD1 (6 bases). Germline values: CDR1 SEHNR, CDR2 FQNEAQ (reference sequence). This CDR3 contains 14 residues. Trimming took off 6 bases at V and 3 bases at J, with 11 bases between the two ends.

This clonotype turned up a few times. The chain is built from TRBV20-1 and TRBJ2-3; 14 nucleotides agree with TRBD2. This CDR3 has 18 amino acids. The V and J ends lost 0 bases and 4 bases, in that order; junction bases with no gene match: 9. Germline V gene sequence: CDR1 DFQATT, CDR2 SNEGSKA (reference sequence). The CDR3 DNA reads as TGCAGTGCTAGAGATCGGAGGAGGGGACTAGCGGGAGCAGATACGCAGTATTTT. This sequence encodes CSARDRRRGLAGADTQYF.

This clonotype has just a few counts. The chain uses TRBV20-1 and TRBJ2-2, with TRBD2 matching 7 bases. V lost 0 bases to trimming and J lost 0 bases; unmatched junction nucleotides: 1. Germline lookup yields CDR1 DFQATT and CDR2 SNEGSKA (reference sequence). The CDR3 has 15 amino acids. Here the CDR3 reads CSAREGGANTGELFF. CDR3 nucleotide sequence: TGCAGTGCTAGAGAGGGGGGGGCGAACACCGGGGAGCTGTTTTTT.

This clonotype has only a few counts. The rearrangement uses TRBV9 and TRBJ2-3, with 8 bases aligning to TRBD2. Germline trimming cut 0 bases from V and 5 bases from J; bases unmatched to any gene: 8. The CDR3 consists of 16 residues. The germline CDR1 and CDR2 sequences are SGDLS and YYNGEE. CDR3 protein: CASSVESGSFVDTQYF. CDR3 nucleotide sequence: TGTGCCAGCAGCGTAGAAAGCGGGAGTTTCGTAGATACGCAGTATTTT.

The chain couples TRBV6-1 to TRBJ1-5, with a possible D match to TRBD1 (6 bases). Per germline, CDR1 MNHNS and CDR2 SASEGT. The CDR3 extends over 14 amino acids. Trimming removed 4 bases at V and 5 bases at J, with 12 bases between. CDR3 bases: TGTGCCAGCAGTGCGGGACACAAAGATCAGCCCCAGCATTTT. Amino acid sequence: CASSAGHKDQPQHF.

The J gene is TRBJ2-7, the V gene TRBV7-9; no clear D. The CDR3 loop spans 15 amino acids. V dropped 5 bases and J dropped 2 bases, with 16 bases sitting between them. CDR1 and CDR2 (germline): SEHNR, FQNEAQ (reference sequence). CDR3 sequence reads: CASSLLSADPYEQYF. The DNA for the CDR3 is TGTGCCAGCAGCCTACTCTCGGCAGACCCCTACGAGCAGTACTTC.

This clonotype was found many times. The rearrangement joins TRBV6-1 to TRBJ2-2; 7 positions match TRBD1. The CDR3 runs to 16 residues. The germline CDR1 and CDR2 sequences are MNHNS and SASEGT. With 6 bases clipped from V and 0 bases from J, the junction kept 7 bases outside the gene matches. CDR3 amino acids: CASRDLGTANTGELFF. For the CDR3, the DNA is TGTGCCAGCAGGGACCTTGGGACAGCGAACACCGGGGAGCTGTTTTTT.

The chain combines TRBV4-3 with TRBJ2-7; the D is unclear. This CDR3 spans 14 amino acids. Trimming left V 0 bases short and J 7 bases short, with 13 bases between. Germline V gives CDR1 LGHNA, CDR2 YSLEER. The CDR3 coding sequence is TGCGCCAGCAGCCAAGAGAACCTACTTCAGGAGCAGTACTTC. Translation: CASSQENLLQEQYF.

The sample holds a few counts of this clonotype. This rearrangement joins TRBV6-5 to TRBJ1-2; the D gene is possibly TRBD1 (6 bases). This CDR3 is built from 14 residues. The ends were cut back, 6 bases at V and 0 bases at J, with 11 bases in the middle. Germline V CDR1 and CDR2: MNHEY, SVGAGI. CDR3 sequence (DNA): TGTGCCAGCAGCTACAGGGAAGCTAACTATGGCTACACCTTC. Protein product: CASSYREANYGYTF.

The rearrangement links TRBV30 to TRBJ1-1; TRBD1 is a possible D gene (6 bases). Trimming took off 6 bases at V and 0 bases at J, with 11 bases between the two ends. The CDR3 length is 13 residues. Looked up from germline, CDR1 is GTSNPN and CDR2 is SVGIG (reference sequence). CDR3 sequence (DNA): TGTGCCTGCCACAGGGATATGAACACTGAAGCTTTCTTT. Amino acid sequence: CACHRDMNTEAFF. The full variable domain, completed using reference TRBV30 and TRBJ1-1, is SQTIHQWPATLVQPVGSPLSLECTVEGTSNPNLYWYRQAAGRGLQLLFYSVGIGQISSEVPQNLSASRPQDRQFILSSKKLLLSDSGFYLCACHRDMNTEAFFGQGTRLTVV.

In this sample, this clonotype turned up a few times. The rearrangement uses TRBV4-3 and TRBJ2-3; 12 bases fit TRBD2. CDR1 LGHNA and CDR2 YSLEER come from the germline V gene. The CDR3 has 17 amino acids. V trimming: 2 bases; J trimming: 4 bases; junction bases outside the gene matches: 7. DNA of the CDR3: TGCGCCAGCAGCCAATCTAGCGGGAGGGACCCCCCAGATACGCAGTATTTT. It is translated as CASSQSSGRDPPDTQYF.

This clonotype occurred a few times. The genes are TRBV3-1 and TRBJ2-7; 11 nucleotides align to TRBD2. The CDR3 covers 19 residues. CDR1 and CDR2 from the germline V gene are LGHDT and YNNKEL (reference sequence). V lost 0 bases, J lost 2 bases, and 12 bases stayed unmatched. The CDR3 DNA sequence: TGTGCCAGCAGCCAAGATCCTCGGGCTAGCGGGAGGTCGACCTACGAGCAGTACTTC. Amino acid sequence: CASSQDPRASGRSTYEQYF.

This clonotype has a handful of counts. This rearrangement joins TRBV27 to TRBJ2-3; D possibly corresponds to TRBD1 (6 bases). V lost 8 bases, J lost 4 bases, and 10 bases lay in between. The CDR3 consists of 12 residues. Germline CDR1 is MNHEY and CDR2 is SMNVEV (reference sequence). DNA for the CDR3: TGTGCCAGCGGAGGACAGCCAGATACGCAGTATTTT. It translates to CASGGQPDTQYF.